The present TCR beta chain was sequenced within a study of beta chain features in type 1 diabetes. Findings and limits, study-wide: A closer apparent resemblance between naive, central memory and Treg TCRB repertoires was seen in patients than in healthy donors. Type 1 diabetes patients showed a moderate but significant shortening of TCRB CDR3s in all four CD4+ subsets.

Sorted CD4+ subsets: naive, central memory, regulatory, stem cell-like memory (CD45RO/CCR7/CD25/CD127/CD95/CD27 panel). The authors reverse transcribed all of the isolated RNA, so sequencing captured expressed TCRB transcripts. Measured with immunoSEQ multiplex PCR; TCRdb has only the in-frame clones, and not every one. The repertoire consists of around 160,000 clones, with about 63% occurring once and the leading ten covering about 0.091%. Concerning this clone itself: What it binds is unknown.

The sample comprised naive CD4+ T cells from blood. This TCR was recovered from a man aged 30 to 45 with type 1 diabetes.

DNA of the CDR3: TGTGCCAGCAGCTTAGTGGTCGGGCACTCCTACGAGCAGTACTTC. Protein sequence: CASSLVVGHSYEQYF. V usage is TRBV7-2 and J usage is TRBJ2-7; D remains ambiguous. V was pared by 1 base and J by 0 bases, with 10 bases between. This CDR3 is 15 amino acids long. Germline CDR1 reads SGHTA; CDR2 reads FQGNSA.